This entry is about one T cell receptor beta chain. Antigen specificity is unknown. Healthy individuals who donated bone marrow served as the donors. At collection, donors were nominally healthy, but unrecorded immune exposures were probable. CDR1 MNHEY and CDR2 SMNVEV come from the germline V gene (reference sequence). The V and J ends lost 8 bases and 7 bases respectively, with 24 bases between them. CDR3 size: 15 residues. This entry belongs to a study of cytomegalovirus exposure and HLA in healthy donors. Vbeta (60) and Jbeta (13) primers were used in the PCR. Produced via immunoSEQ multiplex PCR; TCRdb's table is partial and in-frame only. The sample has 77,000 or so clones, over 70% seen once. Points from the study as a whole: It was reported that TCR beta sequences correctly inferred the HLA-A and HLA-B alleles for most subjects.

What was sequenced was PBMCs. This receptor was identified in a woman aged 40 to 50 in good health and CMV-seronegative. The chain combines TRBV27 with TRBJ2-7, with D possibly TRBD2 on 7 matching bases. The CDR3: CASRGSGMIGGEQYF. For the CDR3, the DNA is TGTGCCAGCCGGGGAAGCGGGATGATAGGGGGAGAGCAGTACTTC.